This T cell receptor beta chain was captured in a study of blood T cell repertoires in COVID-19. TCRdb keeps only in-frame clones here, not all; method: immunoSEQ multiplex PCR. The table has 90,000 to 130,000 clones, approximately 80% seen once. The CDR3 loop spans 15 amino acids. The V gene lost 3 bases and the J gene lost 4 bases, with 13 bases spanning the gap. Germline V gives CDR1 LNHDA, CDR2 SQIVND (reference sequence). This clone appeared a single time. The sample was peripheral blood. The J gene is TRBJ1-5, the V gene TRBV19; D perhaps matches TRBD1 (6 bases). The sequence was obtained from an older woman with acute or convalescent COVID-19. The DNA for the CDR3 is TGTGCCAGTAGTATCGTCCAGGGGAGAAATCAGCCCCAGCATTTT. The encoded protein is CASSIVQGRNQPQHF.